Shown below are 12 T cell receptor beta chains from a single sample sequenced in a study of blood T cell repertoires in COVID-19. The assay was immunoSEQ multiplex PCR, and TCRdb's table has in-frame clones only and misses some. The sample lists about 170,000 clones; 65% to 85% were seen once. What was sequenced was peripheral blood. These receptors were taken from an elderly woman with active or convalescent COVID-19.

The V and J genes are TRBV11-2 and TRBJ1-1; no definite D call. This CDR3 contains 15 residues. The ends were cut back, 1 base at V and 5 bases at J, with 14 bases in the middle. The V gene's germline CDR1 is SGHAT and CDR2 FQNNGV. The DNA for the CDR3 is TGTGCCAGCAGCTTAGGGACTCTACTGGGGACTGAAGCTTTCTTT. Its translation: CASSLGTLLGTEAFF. The complete variable domain, with remaining parts taken from reference TRBV11-2 and TRBJ1-1, reads EAGVAQSPRYKIIEKRQSVAFWCNPISGHATLYWYQQILGQGPKLLIQFQNNGVVDDSQLPKDRFSAERLKGVDSTLKIQPAKLEDSAVYLCASSLGTLLGTEAFFGQGTRLTVV.

In this sample, this clone turned up a few times. V is TRBV10-3 and J is TRBJ1-2; D not certain. The CDR3 sequence is 12 residues long. CDR1 is ENHRY and CDR2 is SYGVKD in the germline V gene. Trimming took 2 bases from V and 4 from J, leaving 5 bases between them. CDR3 in amino acids: CAISENSYGYTF. The CDR3, as DNA: TGTGCCATCAGTGAGAACAGCTATGGCTACACCTTC.

The chain is built from TRBV29-1 and TRBJ2-5, with unresolved D. The V gene's germline CDR1 is SQVTM and CDR2 ANQGSEA. The CDR3 covers 12 residues. Between the trimmed V and J ends, which lost 2 bases and 4 bases, there was a span of 8 bases. In nucleotides, the CDR3 is TGCAGCGTTGAATCTAGTCGAGAGACCCAGTACTTC. It specifies CSVESSRETQYF.

This clone was counted once. This chain uses TRBV19 with TRBJ2-1; 8 nucleotides align to TRBD2. Losses at the gene ends were 7 bases for V and 8 bases for J; bases not matched to a gene: 7. The CDR3 extends over 13 amino acids. CDR1 is LNHDA and CDR2 is SQIVND in the germline V gene (reference sequence). This CDR3 is CASTRTSSDEQFF. The CDR3 DNA sequence: TGTGCCAGTACCCGGACTAGCAGTGATGAGCAGTTCTTC.

The V gene is TRBV4-2, the J gene TRBJ2-2; the D is unclear. Trimming removed 1 base from V and 1 base from J, with 7 bases in between. The CDR3 loop spans 15 amino acids. Germline V gene lookup returns CDR1 LGHNA and CDR2 YNFKEQ. CDR3 nucleotide sequence: TGTGCCAGCAGCCAAGCAAGCGAGAACACCGGGGAGCTGTTTTTT. This translates into CASSQASENTGELFF.

J is TRBJ1-6 and V is TRBV7-2; D call uncertain. Per the germline V gene, CDR1 is SGHTA and CDR2 is FQGNSA. Trimming stripped 1 base from V and 7 bases from J, with 11 bases between. This CDR3 region has 15 residues. The CDR3 region has the DNA TGTGCCAGCAGCTTAGAGCAGACACGGAATTCACCCCTCCACTTT. It specifies CASSLEQTRNSPLHF. Using reference TRBV7-2 and TRBJ1-6 for the parts outside the CDR3, the full variable domain is GAGVSQSPSNKVTEKGKDVELRCDPISGHTALYWYRQSLGQGLEFLIYFQGNSAPDKSGLPSDRFSAERTGGSVSTLTIQRTQQEDSAVYLCASSLEQTRNSPLHFGNGTRLTVT.

This clone was observed a single time. This chain connects TRBV5-1 to TRBJ2-5; 9 positions agree with TRBD1. The V and J ends lost 0 bases and 5 bases, in that order; junction bases with no gene match: 2. CDR3 length: 14 amino acids. Germline V lookup: CDR1 SGHRS, CDR2 YFSETQ. The CDR3, as DNA: TGCGCCAGCAGCTTGGGACAGGGGGTGGAGACCCAGTACTTC. Translated: CASSLGQGVETQYF. The complete variable domain, with remaining parts taken from reference TRBV5-1 and TRBJ2-5, reads KAGVTQTPRYLIKTRGQQVTLSCSPISGHRSVSWYQQTPGQGLQFLFEYFSETQRNKGNFPGRFSGRQFSNSRSEMNVSTLELGDSALYLCASSLGQGVETQYFGPGTRLLVL.

This chain connects TRBV2 to TRBJ2-3, with TRBD1 identical over 7 bases. Trimming took 4 bases from V and 2 from J; bases not matched to a gene: 3. The CDR3 is made up of 14 amino acids. CDR1 and CDR2 from the germline V gene are SNHLY and FYNNEI. CDR3 region: CASSGQGHTDTQYF. DNA of the CDR3: TGTGCCAGCAGTGGACAGGGACACACAGATACGCAGTATTTT.

The chain couples TRBV6-1 to TRBJ1-5, with 7 bases matching TRBD1. Germline V gene sequence: CDR1 MNHNS, CDR2 SASEGT. This CDR3 region has 14 residues. With V trimmed by 2 bases and J by 7 bases, 5 bases remained unmatched. CDR3 nucleotide sequence: TGTGCCAGCAGTGAATCAGGGGGTAAGCAGCCCCAGCATTTT. Translating gives CASSESGGKQPQHF.

This clone was counted once. This chain's CDR3 is CASSVGGRFQPQHF. DNA of the CDR3: TGTGCCAGCAGCGTGGGGGGCAGGTTTCAGCCCCAGCATTTT. The chain joins TRBV5-8 to TRBJ1-5; TRBD1 is a possible D gene (6 bases). This CDR3 is built from 14 residues. The ends were cut back, 4 bases at V and 6 bases at J, with 14 bases in the middle. The germline V gene encodes CDR1 SGHTS and CDR2 YDEGEE. The full variable domain, with the rest looked up from reference TRBV5-8 and TRBJ1-5, is EAGVTQSPTHLIKTRGQQATLRCSPISGHTSVYWYQQALGLGLQFLLWYDEGEERNRGNFPPRFSGRQFPNYSSELNVNALELEDSALYLCASSVGGRFQPQHFGDGTRLSIL.

The V and J genes are TRBV11-3 and TRBJ2-5; D possibly corresponds to TRBD1 (5 bases). V was clipped by 0 bases and J by 5 bases, with 7 bases between them. The germline V gene has CDR1 SGHNT and CDR2 YENEEA. The CDR3 has 13 amino acids. The CDR3 region has the DNA TGTGCCAGCAGCTTAGAGGGGCGGGAGACCCAGTACTTC. It encodes CASSLEGRETQYF.

The CDR3 nucleotides are TGTGCCAGCAGCTTAGGGAACAGGGTAAACACTGAAGCTTTCTTT. It yields the protein CASSLGNRVNTEAFF. The V and J genes are TRBV11-3 and TRBJ1-1; TRBD1 is a possible D gene (6 bases). The V end lost 1 base, the J end lost 2 bases, and 11 bases lay between the germline ends. This CDR3 is built from 15 residues. In germline, CDR1 is SGHNT, CDR2 YENEEA.